This T cell receptor beta chain was captured in a study of T cells in Graves' hyperthyroidism and ophthalmopathy (dated by TCRdb to the late 2010s). For context, the study as a whole: Peripheral blood samples were taken at initial diagnosis, before any treatment was given. To identify TCR V-J signatures that set the groups apart, the researchers used a discovery cohort of 100 patients, made up of 43 with Graves' ophthalmopathy and about 60 with stable Graves' hyperthyroidism. Whether ophthalmopathy could be predicted prospectively was tested in an independent validation cohort made up of roughly 19 hyperthyroidism patients plus 17 patients who later progressed to ophthalmopathy. The approximately 100 discovery patients were divided at random into training and test sets in a 7:3 ratio. In addition, the study compared T-cell repertoires in thyroid tissue and in blood from five to seven Graves' hyperthyroidism patients. Once sampling was done, hyperthyroidism patients were given methimazole at a starting dose of 30 mg daily, whereas ophthalmopathy patients were given high-dose intravenous methylprednisolone. The paper describes TCR Vbeta CDR3 sequencing of 135 peripheral blood samples, made up of some 42 ophthalmopathy patients, some 80 hyperthyroidism patients and 17 progressor patients. Summary of the overall study and its limitations: Blood samples also contained most of the expanded thyroid clonotypes (frequency above 0.001), which suggests that blood repertoires may reflect thyroid immune responses. A 13 V-J signature model separated ophthalmopathy from stable hyperthyroidism, with roughly 88% sensitivity and roughly 81% specificity in cross-validation and 80%/75% in testing. No statistical method was used to fix the sample size in advance, and group allocation was not hidden from the investigators. In validation, the model predicted progression to ophthalmopathy with approximately 70% sensitivity and 72% to 85% specificity, a median of about six months before onset.

The germline V gene provides CDR1 LGHNT and CDR2 FRNRAP. There are 13 amino acids in the CDR3, from cysteine to phenylalanine inclusive. Only the CDR3 portion is preserved as DNA: 39 bases, with reading frame beginning at the first base. From V the trimming removes 9 bases and from J it removes 11 bases, while the gene matches leave 14 bases of the junction unaccounted for. Moderately to severely active disease, a Clinical Activity Score of at least 3, a NOSPECS grade of at least 4, and a duration under 3 months were present in ophthalmopathy patients. Exclusion was applied to patients with uncontrolled infections, other autoimmune diseases, pregnancy or lactation. Diagnoses relied on clinical symptoms, serum thyroxine and TRAb, thyroid ultrasound and orbital computed tomography. PBMCs were isolated from 7.5 to 10 ml of fresh peripheral blood by Ficoll-Paque density gradient centrifugation. Trizol reagent was used to extract total RNA, and RNA quality was then checked on an Agilent 2100 Bioanalyzer.

As to this clonotype: Its antigen is not yet known. No much larger clonotype is one base removed from it; base qualities were not supplied.

The TCR beta CDR3 regions were amplified from RNA transcripts. The TCR CDR3 was subjected to a first round of RT-PCR using the HTBI primer set and the Qiagen OneStep RT-PCR kit. A second multiplex PCR round built the libraries, followed by size selection and purification. Paired-end sequencing of the libraries was performed with 100 bp reads on an Illumina HiSeq2000. Concerning the study's data processing: SOAPnuke was used to process the raw data, removing reads that contained adapters or uncalled bases, had a mean Phred below 15, or lacked an exact match to the constant primer or identifier. COPE v1.2.5 was used to merge the high-quality paired reads, and each unique nucleotide sequence was defined as a clonotype. MiTCR v1.1 was used to align the clonotypes against IMGT TRBV, TRBD and TRBJ reference segments. The analysis included only V-J combinations with a frequency above 0.0001, which together covered roughly 99% of the repertoires. A TCS score was defined as the ratio of F50 (clonal expansion) to E x V (chaos), with BLOSUM62-based TCRdist applied between CDR3 peptides within each V-J. Welch's t-statistics and random forest reduced roughly 530 V-J features to 13, which were used in a naive Bayes classifier (R e1071). TCRdb cleaned the public reads at Q25 with fastp, built clones with MiXCR and kept in-frame beta chains. Duplicate CDR3 protein sequences are folded into a single record with the most common DNA and genes. These V and J calls derive from TCRdb rather than the authors' analysis. For this sample the table gives hundreds of thousands of distinct CDR3 sequences, of which nearly 20% were detected only once. The leading ten clones occupy 47% of the sample.

The specimen was blood. Recombination connected TRBV12-5 to TRBJ2-3; TRBD2 aligns with 7 central bases. The source of this sequence is a man aged 35-49 years with Graves' ophthalmopathy. Here is the DNA: TGTGCTAGCGCCTCCGATCGGGGGGATGTGCAGTATTTT. Its protein is CASASDRGDVQYF.